These 4 T cell receptor beta chains were all obtained from the same sample, sequenced in a study of T-cell memory formation after mild COVID-19. TCRdb independently ran MiXCR on the 5' RACE reads; one entry per CDR3 protein. The sample consists of about 57,000 distinct CDR3 sequences, more than 10% of them appearing once. The sample consisted of PBMCs or a T cell subset sorted from them (not recorded which). These receptors were collected from a man between 18 and 29 years old who had mild COVID-19 (a few samples of this study predate the infection). Cell type and time point are not known.

The chain combines TRBV15 with TRBJ1-5, with TRBD1 matching 7 bases. This CDR3 comprises 17 residues. V lost 1 base and J lost 0; bases outside the gene matches: 6. Germline V gene data show CDR1 as LNHNV and CDR2 as YYDKDF (reference sequence). The CDR3 reads CATSRARQGLSNQPQHF. The CDR3 region has the DNA TGTGCCACCAGCAGAGCTCGACAGGGTCTTAGCAATCAGCCCCAGCATTTT.

This clonotype was counted only a few times. The gene calls are TRBV29-1 and TRBJ2-1; weak D call: TRBD1 (5 bases). CDR1 is SQVTM, CDR2 ANQGSEA, per germline. The CDR3 runs to 13 residues. The ends were cut back, 2 bases at V and 8 bases at J, with 13 bases in the middle. CDR3 sequence: CSVERIVQDEQFF. As DNA, the CDR3 is TGCAGCGTTGAAAGGATCGTACAGGATGAGCAGTTCTTC.

The rearrangement joins TRBV20-1 to TRBJ1-1, with a possible D match to TRBD1 (6 bases). V shed 5 bases and J shed 8 bases, with 12 bases lying between them. The CDR3 totals 11 residues. Germline V CDR1 and CDR2: DFQATT, SNEGSKA (reference sequence). CDR3 loop: CSASQGLEAFF. The CDR3 region has the DNA TGCAGTGCTTCACAGGGCCTAGAAGCTTTCTTT.

V gene TRBV6-5 combines with J gene TRBJ1-2; D is undetermined. The V gene lost 5 bases and the J gene lost 7 bases, with 17 bases spanning the gap. CDR3 size: 14 residues. Germline lookup yields CDR1 MNHEY and CDR2 SVGAGI. CDR3 sequence: CASSAPWREGGYTF. CDR3 DNA: TGTGCCAGCAGTGCCCCGTGGAGGGAGGGTGGCTACACCTTC.